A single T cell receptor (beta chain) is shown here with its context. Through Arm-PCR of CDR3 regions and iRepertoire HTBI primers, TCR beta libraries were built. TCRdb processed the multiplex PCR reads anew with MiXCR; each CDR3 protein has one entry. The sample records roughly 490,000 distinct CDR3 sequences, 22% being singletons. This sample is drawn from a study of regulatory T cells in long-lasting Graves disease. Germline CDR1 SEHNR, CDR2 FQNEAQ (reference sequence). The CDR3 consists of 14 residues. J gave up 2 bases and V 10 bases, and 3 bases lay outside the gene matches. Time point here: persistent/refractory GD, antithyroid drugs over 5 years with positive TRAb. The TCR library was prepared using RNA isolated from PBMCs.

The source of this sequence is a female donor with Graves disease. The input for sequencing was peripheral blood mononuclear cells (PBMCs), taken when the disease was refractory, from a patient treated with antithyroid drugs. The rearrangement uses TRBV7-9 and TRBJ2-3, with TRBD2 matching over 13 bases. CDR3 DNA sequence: TGTGCCACCGGGACTAGCGGGAACACAGATACGCAGTATTTT. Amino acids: CATGTSGNTDTQYF.